One and the same sample provided the 32 T cell receptor beta chains below, sequenced in a study of cytomegalovirus exposure and HLA in healthy donors. The PCR had 60 Vbeta and 13 Jbeta primers. Sequencing used immunoSEQ multiplex PCR; TCRdb keeps in-frame clones, though not all of them. The data show 80,000 to 130,000 clones, about 70% seen once. Sequenced material: PBMCs. Receptors originate from a woman under 30 in good health and CMV-seropositive.

This sequence joins TRBV13 and TRBJ2-1; D remains ambiguous. This CDR3 contains 14 residues. Germline V CDR1 and CDR2: PRHDT, FYEKMQ (reference sequence). With 3 bases removed from V and 8 bases from J, the gap between germline ends came to 14 bases. Written as DNA, the CDR3 is TGTGCCAGCAGCTTTTGGCTCCGATTGCATGAGCAGTTCTTC. Translating gives CASSFWLRLHEQFF.

The J gene is TRBJ2-7, the V gene TRBV5-1; no definite D call. This CDR3 has 13 amino acids. Looked up from germline, CDR1 is SGHRS and CDR2 is YFSETQ. Trimming stripped 5 bases from V and 3 bases from J, with 12 bases between. The DNA for the CDR3 is TGCGCCAGCAGTTCCGACATAGGCTACGAGCAGTACTTC. This sequence encodes CASSSDIGYEQYF.

The V call is TRBV7-3, the J call TRBJ2-7; D not certain. V was pared by 0 bases and J by 0 bases, with 9 bases between. From germline, CDR1 is SGHTA and CDR2 FQGTGA. This CDR3 region has 15 residues. The CDR3 nucleotides are TGTGCCAGCAGCTTAACCGATAGGAGCTCCTACGAGCAGTACTTC. It specifies CASSLTDRSSYEQYF. Drawing the rest from reference TRBV7-3 and TRBJ2-7, the complete variable domain is GAGVSQTPSNKVTEKGKYVELRCDPISGHTALYWYRQSLGQGPEFLIYFQGTGAADDSGLPNDRFFAVRPEGSVSTLKIQRTERGDSAVYLCASSLTDRSSYEQYFGPGTRLTVT.

This rearrangement joins TRBV11-2 to TRBJ2-1; 10 bases line up with TRBD2. From germline, CDR1 is SGHAT and CDR2 FQNNGV. CDR3 size: 16 residues. With 5 bases clipped from V and 4 bases from J, the junction kept 8 bases outside the gene matches. The CDR3 here is CASSRELAGIYNEQFF. The CDR3 coding sequence is TGTGCCAGCAGCCGAGAACTAGCGGGGATATACAATGAGCAGTTCTTC.

The CDR3 DNA reads as TGTGCCAGCAGCTTAGGCCTGAGACAGGTATACAATGAGCAGTTCTTC. This gives the protein CASSLGLRQVYNEQFF. The chain recombines TRBV13 with TRBJ2-1; possibly TRBD1 for D (6 bases). Germline CDR1 is PRHDT and CDR2 is FYEKMQ (reference sequence). This CDR3 spans 16 amino acids. The V gene lost 0 bases and the J gene lost 4 bases, with 13 bases spanning the gap.

This chain connects TRBV5-1 to TRBJ2-7, with 13 nucleotides matching TRBD2. In germline, CDR1 is SGHRS, CDR2 YFSETQ. V was clipped by 4 bases and J by 5 bases; unmatched bases: 12. There are 17 residues in the CDR3. CDR3 sequence: CASSLGTGLAGMDEQYF. The CDR3 bases are TGCGCCAGCAGCCTAGGGACGGGACTAGCGGGAATGGACGAGCAGTACTTC.

This chain joins TRBV7-9 and TRBJ2-1; 8 bases fit TRBD2. This CDR3 spans 17 amino acids. Looked up from germline, CDR1 is SEHNR and CDR2 is FQNEAQ (reference sequence). With V trimmed by 1 base and J by 3 bases, 8 bases remained unmatched. The CDR3 DNA follows: TGTGCCAGCAGCTTAGGGGGTAGCGGGGCCTACTACAATGAGCAGTTCTTC. Its protein product is CASSLGGSGAYYNEQFF.

This clone was seen just once. The chain employs TRBV9 and TRBJ2-7; the D gene is possibly TRBD2 (6 bases). The V end was cut by 0 bases, the J end by 2 bases, with 12 bases between. This CDR3 contains 15 residues. Looked up from germline, CDR1 is SGDLS and CDR2 is YYNGEE. CDR3 nucleotides: TGTGCCAGCAGCGTAGGCGGGGCCGATACCTACGAGCAGTACTTC. It yields the protein CASSVGGADTYEQYF.

This clone appeared once. This chain links TRBV11-2 with TRBJ2-2, with D possibly being TRBD1 (6 bases). From germline, CDR1 is SGHAT and CDR2 FQNNGV. The CDR3 covers 15 residues. Deletions cut 5 bases from V and 0 bases from J, with 10 bases between. The CDR3 loop is CASSPRTANTGELFF. As DNA, the CDR3 is TGTGCCAGCAGCCCCCGGACAGCGAACACCGGGGAGCTGTTTTTT.

This clone turned up a few times. The J gene is TRBJ2-3, the V gene TRBV6-1; D is possibly TRBD1 (6 bases). The CDR3 spans 15 residues. V gave up 2 bases and J gave up 0 bases, with 9 bases separating them. Looked up from germline, CDR1 is MNHNS and CDR2 is SASEGT. CDR3 region: CASSESTGSTDTQYF. For the CDR3, the DNA is TGTGCCAGCAGTGAATCCACAGGGAGCACAGATACGCAGTATTTT.

The V call is TRBV18, the J call TRBJ1-3, with D uncertain. V lost 2 bases to trimming and J lost 1 base, with 15 bases between them. Germline CDR1 reads KGHSH; CDR2 reads LQKENI. The CDR3 is 17 residues long. DNA for the CDR3: TGTGCCAGCTCACCAATCGGAAAGGGAGGATCTGGAAACACCATATATTTT. The encoded protein is CASSPIGKGGSGNTIYF. Drawing the rest from reference TRBV18 and TRBJ1-3, the complete variable domain is NAGVMQNPRHLVRRRGQEARLRCSPMKGHSHVYWYRQLPEEGLKFMVYLQKENIIDESGMPKERFSAEFPKEGPSILRIQQVVRGDSAAYFCASSPIGKGGSGNTIYFGEGSWLTVV.

The rearrangement joins TRBV7-8 to TRBJ2-5; 11 bases are shared with TRBD1. V lost 0 bases to trimming and J lost 3 bases; unmatched junction nucleotides: 6. The CDR3 is made up of 17 amino acids. Germline V lookup: CDR1 SGHVS, CDR2 FQNEAQ. CDR3 sequence (DNA): TGTGCCAGCAGCTTAGCGCTAGGACAGGGGGCGGAAGAGACCCAGTACTTC. Protein: CASSLALGQGAEETQYF.

The chain has TRBV25-1 and TRBJ1-4; maybe TRBD1 (5 bases). V was shortened by 1 base and J by 3 bases, with 12 bases between the two germline ends. Germline V gene lookup returns CDR1 MGHDK and CDR2 SYGVNS. The CDR3 has 16 residues. The CDR3 here is CASSESLDSSNEKLFF. CDR3 sequence (DNA): TGTGCCAGCAGTGAATCCCTCGACAGTTCTAATGAAAAACTGTTTTTT.

This clone appeared once. V usage is TRBV10-3 and J usage is TRBJ2-1; 10 nucleotides agree with TRBD2. The CDR3 is 17 amino acids. V was pared by 0 bases and J by 6 bases, with 8 bases of the junction left unmatched. Germline lookup yields CDR1 ENHRY and CDR2 SYGVKD. CDR3 amino acids: CAISESRVAGGPNEQFF. As DNA, the CDR3 is TGTGCCATCAGTGAGTCGAGGGTAGCGGGAGGTCCCAATGAGCAGTTCTTC.

The chain uses TRBV20-1 and TRBJ2-1, with D unclear. Deletions cut 1 base from V and 6 bases from J, with 4 bases between. The CDR3 consists of 11 residues. CDR1 DFQATT and CDR2 SNEGSKA come from the germline V gene (reference sequence). CDR3 nucleotide sequence: TGCAGTGCTAGAGTTCTCAATGAGCAGTTCTTC. The encoded protein is CSARVLNEQFF.

The V and J genes are TRBV19 and TRBJ1-1; TRBD1 agrees at 8 bases. CDR3 size: 15 residues. CDR1 and CDR2 (germline): LNHDA, SQIVND (reference sequence). V trimming: 5 bases; J trimming: 8 bases; junction bases outside the gene matches: 13. The CDR3: CASSPMDRVGTEAFF. The CDR3 DNA is TGTGCCAGTAGTCCTATGGACAGGGTGGGGACCGAAGCTTTCTTT. Looking up the rest from reference TRBV19 and TRBJ1-1 gives the full variable domain: DGGITQSPKYLFRKEGQNVTLSCEQNLNHDAMYWYRQDPGQGLRLIYYSQIVNDFQKGDIAEGYSVSREKKESFPLTVTSAQKNPTAFYLCASSPMDRVGTEAFFGQGTRLTVV.

This clone was recorded a few times. The gene calls are TRBV21-1 and TRBJ2-7; the table's D call of TRBD2 was not tested on the DNA. TRBV21-1 counts as a pseudogene. The CDR3 covers 16 residues. CDR3 loop: CASSKEGTSSSYEQYF. CDR3 in DNA: TGTGCCAGCAGCAAAGAGGGGACTAGTAGCTCCTACGAGCAGTACTTC.

Concerning this clone itself: The junction differs from germline at one of its ends, possibly a read error. This sequence joins TRBV7-7 and TRBJ1-1; 8 positions match TRBD1. CDR3 size: 13 residues. From germline, CDR1 is SSHAT and CDR2 FNYEAQ (reference sequence). CDR3 nucleotide sequence: TGTGCTAGCAGCTTGGACAGGGCCACTGAAGCTTTCTTT. It yields the protein CASSLDRATEAFF.

The chain uses TRBV4-1 and TRBJ2-1; D perhaps matches TRBD2 (6 bases). CDR1 is MGHRA, CDR2 YSYEKL, per germline. V lost 0 bases and J 8 bases, leaving 17 bases between the germline ends. The CDR3 extends over 16 amino acids. The CDR3, as DNA: TGCGCCAGCAGCCAAGAGCCCCAGGGAGGTAGCGATGAGCAGTTCTTC. It yields the protein CASSQEPQGGSDEQFF.

The rearrangement links TRBV30 to TRBJ1-3; D gene uncertain. Germline lookup yields CDR1 GTSNPN and CDR2 SVGIG (reference sequence). CDR3 length: 13 amino acids. Trimming removed 3 bases at V and 4 bases at J, with 10 bases between. The CDR3 coding sequence is TGTGCCTGGAGAGAACAGCCCGGAAACACCATATATTTT. Translated: CAWREQPGNTIYF.

The V and J genes are TRBV21-1 and TRBJ2-3; the table calls TRBD2, which could not be checked here. TRBV21-1 is a known pseudogene. The CDR3 is 12 residues long. The CDR3 sequence: CASSKGGTTQYF. Here the CDR3 DNA reads TGTGCCAGCAGCAAAGGCGGGACTACGCAGTATTTT.

A single count supports this clone. V gene TRBV5-5 combines with J gene TRBJ2-7; the D is unclear. The CDR3 contains 14 residues. Germline loops: CDR1 SGHKS, CDR2 YYEKEE (reference sequence). The V end was cut by 0 bases, the J end by 0 bases, with 7 bases between. The CDR3 region has the DNA TGTGCCAGCAGCTTGGACATCAGCTCCTACGAGCAGTACTTC. This codes for CASSLDISSYEQYF. Looking up the rest from reference TRBV5-5 and TRBJ2-7 gives the full variable domain: DAGVTQSPTHLIKTRGQQVTLRCSPISGHKSVSWYQQVLGQGPQFIFQYYEKEERGRGNFPDRFSARQFPNYSSELNVNALLLGDSALYLCASSLDISSYEQYFGPGTRLTVT.

CDR3 amino acids: CASGGAFSYNSPLHF. CDR3 in DNA: TGTGCCAGCGGCGGGGCGTTCTCCTATAATTCACCCCTCCACTTT. The rearrangement joins TRBV27 to TRBJ1-6, with D possibly matching TRBD1 (5 bases). Germline-derived CDR1 and CDR2 are MNHEY and SMNVEV (reference sequence). The V and J ends lost 8 bases and 0 bases respectively, with 11 bases between them. The CDR3 has 15 amino acids.

The chain couples TRBV14 to TRBJ1-5, with 8 bases lining up with TRBD1. The ends lost 4 bases at V and 4 bases at J; junction bases unmatched: 6. In germline, CDR1 is SGHDN, CDR2 FVKESK. The CDR3 loop spans 15 amino acids. The CDR3 DNA reads TGTGCCAGCAGCCTCCGGGACAGGCGTAATCAGCCCCAGCATTTT. As protein: CASSLRDRRNQPQHF.

Only a few counts were recorded for this clone. The chain has TRBV7-8 and TRBJ2-5; 9 bases align to TRBD2. Trimming took 7 bases from V and 2 from J; bases not matched to a gene: 5. Per the germline V gene, CDR1 is SGHVS and CDR2 is FQNEAQ. The CDR3 spans 14 residues. This CDR3 reads CASNARGGQETQYF. CDR3 DNA: TGTGCCAGCAACGCGCGGGGGGGACAAGAGACCCAGTACTTC.

This clone was seen more than once but under ten times. V is TRBV27 and J is TRBJ1-2; 8 positions agree with TRBD1. V was clipped by 6 bases and J by 3 bases; unmatched bases: 6. The CDR3 has 14 residues. Germline CDR1 and CDR2: MNHEY and SMNVEV (reference sequence). In DNA form, the CDR3 reads TGTGCCAGCAGACCCGACAGGGGTTACTATGGCTACACCTTC. This translates into CASRPDRGYYGYTF.

J is TRBJ1-1 and V is TRBV13, with no clear D. Germline V gene lookup returns CDR1 PRHDT and CDR2 FYEKMQ (reference sequence). Trimming took 8 bases from V and 3 from J, leaving 19 bases between them. The CDR3 is 15 amino acids. The CDR3 is CASEGGVNRDTEAFF. The CDR3 nucleotides are TGTGCCAGCGAGGGTGGGGTTAATAGGGACACTGAAGCTTTCTTT.

The sample holds a few counts of this clone. The V call is TRBV4-1, the J call TRBJ1-1; tentative D call: TRBD1 (5 bases). V was clipped by 3 bases and J by 8 bases, with 7 bases between them. CDR1 MGHRA and CDR2 YSYEKL come from the germline V gene. The length of the CDR3 is 11 residues. CDR3 DNA sequence: TGCGCCAGCAGCCACGACAGAGAAGCTTTCTTT. Translated: CASSHDREAFF.

The chain is built from TRBV6-5 and TRBJ2-7, with 8 bases matching TRBD2. This CDR3 is 14 amino acids long. Trimming cost V 4 bases and J 3 bases; bases outside gene matches: 5. Germline V CDR1 and CDR2: MNHEY, SVGAGI. CDR3 amino acids: CASSLGLVSYEQYF. In nucleotides, the CDR3 is TGTGCCAGCAGTTTGGGACTAGTCAGCTACGAGCAGTACTTC.

The chain combines TRBV7-8 with TRBJ2-5, with TRBD2 matching over 8 bases. The germline gives CDR1 SGHVS, CDR2 FQNEAQ. Losses at the gene ends were 1 base for V and 1 base for J; bases not matched to a gene: 5. This CDR3 spans 16 amino acids. This CDR3 is CASSLGSGRTQETQYF. CDR3 sequence (DNA): TGTGCCAGCAGCTTAGGCAGCGGGAGAACCCAAGAGACCCAGTACTTC. The whole variable domain, remainder taken from reference TRBV7-8 and TRBJ2-5, is GAGVSQSPRYKVAKRGQDVALRCDPISGHVSLFWYQQALGQGPEFLTYFQNEAQLDKSGLPSDRFFAERPEGSVSTLKIQRTQQEDSAVYLCASSLGSGRTQETQYFGPGTRLLVL.

The chain recombines TRBV30 with TRBJ2-1; 10 positions agree with TRBD2. The CDR3 loop spans 16 amino acids. In germline, CDR1 is GTSNPN, CDR2 SVGIG (reference sequence). Germline trimming cut 2 bases from V and 4 bases from J; bases unmatched to any gene: 8. The CDR3 DNA is TGTGCCTGGAGTCCTTCTAGCGGGAGTATTTACAATGAGCAGTTCTTC. Translation: CAWSPSSGSIYNEQFF.

This clone was seen a few times. The chain joins TRBV7-6 to TRBJ1-2; TRBD1 matches at 9 bases. The CDR3 length is 14 residues. CDR1 SGHVS and CDR2 FNYEAQ come from the germline V gene. The trim removed 2 bases at V and 6 bases at J, leaving 4 bases unmatched. In nucleotides, the CDR3 is TGTGCCAGCAGCTTAACGGGACAGGGTGATGGCTACACCTTC. Translating it yields CASSLTGQGDGYTF.